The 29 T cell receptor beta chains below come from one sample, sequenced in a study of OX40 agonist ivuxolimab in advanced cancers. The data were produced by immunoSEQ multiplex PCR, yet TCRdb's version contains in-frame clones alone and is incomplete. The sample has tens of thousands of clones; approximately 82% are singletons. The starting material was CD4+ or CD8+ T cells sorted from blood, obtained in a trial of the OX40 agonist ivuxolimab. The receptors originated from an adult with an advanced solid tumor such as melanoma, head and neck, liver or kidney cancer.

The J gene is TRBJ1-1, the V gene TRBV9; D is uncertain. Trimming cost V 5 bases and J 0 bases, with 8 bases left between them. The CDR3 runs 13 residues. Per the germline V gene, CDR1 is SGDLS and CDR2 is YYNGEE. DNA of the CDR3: TGTGCCAGCAGGGGATACATGAACACTGAAGCTTTCTTT. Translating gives CASRGYMNTEAFF.

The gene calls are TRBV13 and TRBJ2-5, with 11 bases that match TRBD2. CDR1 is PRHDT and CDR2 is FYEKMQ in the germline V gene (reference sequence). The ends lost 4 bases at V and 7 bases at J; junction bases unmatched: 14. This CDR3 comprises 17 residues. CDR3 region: CASSSASASGRSGTQYF. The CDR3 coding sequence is TGTGCCAGCAGCTCGGCTAGCGCTAGCGGGAGGTCTGGGACCCAGTACTTC.

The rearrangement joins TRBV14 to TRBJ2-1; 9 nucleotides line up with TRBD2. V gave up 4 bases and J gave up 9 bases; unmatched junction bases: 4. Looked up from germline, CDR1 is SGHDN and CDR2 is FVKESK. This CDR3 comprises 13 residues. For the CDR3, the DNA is TGTGCCAGCAGCCTTAGCGGGAGTCTTGAGCAGTTCTTC. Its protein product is CASSLSGSLEQFF.

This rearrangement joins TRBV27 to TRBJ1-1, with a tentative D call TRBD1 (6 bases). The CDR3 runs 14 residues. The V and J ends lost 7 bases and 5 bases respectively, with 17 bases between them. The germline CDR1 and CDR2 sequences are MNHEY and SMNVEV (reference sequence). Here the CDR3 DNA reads TGTGCCAGCACCTTGACAGGCGGACGTACTGAAGCTTTCTTT. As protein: CASTLTGGRTEAFF.

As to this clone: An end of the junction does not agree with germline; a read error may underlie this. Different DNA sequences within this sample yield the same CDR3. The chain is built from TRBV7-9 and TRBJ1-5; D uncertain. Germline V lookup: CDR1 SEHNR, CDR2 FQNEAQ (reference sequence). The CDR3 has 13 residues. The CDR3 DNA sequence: TGTGCCAGTAGCTACGAGGGCGCTCAGCCCCAGCATTTT. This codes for CASSYEGAQPQHF.

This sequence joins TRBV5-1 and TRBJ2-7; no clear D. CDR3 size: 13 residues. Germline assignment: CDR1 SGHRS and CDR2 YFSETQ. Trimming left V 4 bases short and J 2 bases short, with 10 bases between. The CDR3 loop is CASSPTGAYEQYF. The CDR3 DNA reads TGCGCCAGCAGCCCGACCGGTGCCTACGAGCAGTACTTC.

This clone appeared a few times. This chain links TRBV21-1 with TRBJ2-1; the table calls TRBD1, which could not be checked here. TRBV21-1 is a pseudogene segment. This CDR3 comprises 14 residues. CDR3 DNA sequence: TGTGCCAGCAGCACGGACAGGGGGCTGAATGAGCAGTTCTTC. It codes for CASSTDRGLNEQFF.

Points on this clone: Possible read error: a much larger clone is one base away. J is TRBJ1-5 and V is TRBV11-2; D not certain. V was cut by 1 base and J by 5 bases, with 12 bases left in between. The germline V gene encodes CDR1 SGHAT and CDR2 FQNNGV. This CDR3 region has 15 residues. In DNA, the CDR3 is TGTGCCAGCAGCTTAGCCGGGAACCGGGATCAGCCCCAGCATTTT. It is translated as CASSLAGNRDQPQHF.

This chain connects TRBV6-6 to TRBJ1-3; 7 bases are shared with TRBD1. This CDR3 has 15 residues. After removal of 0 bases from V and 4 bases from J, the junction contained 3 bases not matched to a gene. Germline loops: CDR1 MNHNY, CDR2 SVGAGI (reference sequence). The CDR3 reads CASSYSRGHGNTIYF. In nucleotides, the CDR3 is TGTGCCAGCAGTTACTCGAGGGGGCACGGAAACACCATATATTTT.

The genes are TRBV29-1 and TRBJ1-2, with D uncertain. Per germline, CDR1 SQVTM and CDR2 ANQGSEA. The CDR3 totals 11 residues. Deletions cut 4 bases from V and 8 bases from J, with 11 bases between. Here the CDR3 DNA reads TGCAGCGTTGTGGTGGGTTTCGGCTACACCTTC. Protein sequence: CSVVVGFGYTF.

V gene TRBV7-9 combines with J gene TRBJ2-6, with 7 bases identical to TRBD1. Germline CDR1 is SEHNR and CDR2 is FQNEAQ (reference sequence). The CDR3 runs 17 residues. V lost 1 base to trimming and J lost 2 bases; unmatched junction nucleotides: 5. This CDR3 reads CASSLGDSPTGANVLTF. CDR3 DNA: TGTGCCAGCAGCTTAGGGGACAGCCCCACTGGGGCCAACGTCCTGACTTTC.

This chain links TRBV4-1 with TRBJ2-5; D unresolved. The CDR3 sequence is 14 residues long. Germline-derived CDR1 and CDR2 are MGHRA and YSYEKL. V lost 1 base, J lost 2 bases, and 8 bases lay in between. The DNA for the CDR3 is TGCGCCAGCAGCCAAGTGAGCGTACAAGAGACCCAGTACTTC. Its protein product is CASSQVSVQETQYF.

DNA of the CDR3: TGTGCCAGCAGCAAACCAGACGGCTCTGGGGCCAACGTCCTGACTTTC. Translation gives CASSKPDGSGANVLTF. The V gene is TRBV7-9, the J gene TRBJ2-6; D unresolved. The V end lost 5 bases, the J end lost 0 bases, and 11 bases lay between the germline ends. The CDR3 is made up of 16 amino acids. From germline, CDR1 is SEHNR and CDR2 FQNEAQ (reference sequence).

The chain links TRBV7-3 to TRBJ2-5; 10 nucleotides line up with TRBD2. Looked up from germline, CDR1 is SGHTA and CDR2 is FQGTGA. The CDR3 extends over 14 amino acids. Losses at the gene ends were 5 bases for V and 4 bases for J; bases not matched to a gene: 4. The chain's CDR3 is CASSRAGGLETQYF. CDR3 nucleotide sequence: TGTGCCAGCAGCCGAGCGGGGGGGCTAGAGACCCAGTACTTC.

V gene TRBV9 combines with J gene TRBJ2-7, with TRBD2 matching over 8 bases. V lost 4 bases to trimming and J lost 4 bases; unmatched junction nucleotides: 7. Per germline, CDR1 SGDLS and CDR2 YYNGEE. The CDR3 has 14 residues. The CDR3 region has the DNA TGTGCCAGCAGCATAAGCGGGAGTGCTTACGAGCAGTACTTC. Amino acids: CASSISGSAYEQYF.

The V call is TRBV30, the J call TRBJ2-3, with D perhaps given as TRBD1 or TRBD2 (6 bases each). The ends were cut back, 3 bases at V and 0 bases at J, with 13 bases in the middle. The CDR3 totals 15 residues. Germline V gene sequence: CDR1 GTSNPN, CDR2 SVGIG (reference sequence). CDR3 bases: TGTGCCTGGAGCGGAGGGGGGTCTAGCACAGATACGCAGTATTTT. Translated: CAWSGGGSSTDTQYF.

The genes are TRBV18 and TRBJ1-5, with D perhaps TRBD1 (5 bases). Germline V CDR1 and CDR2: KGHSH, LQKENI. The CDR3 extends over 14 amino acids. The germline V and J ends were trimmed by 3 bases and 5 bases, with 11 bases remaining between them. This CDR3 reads CASSPQTEYQPQHF. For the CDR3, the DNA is TGTGCCAGCTCACCCCAGACAGAGTATCAGCCCCAGCATTTT.

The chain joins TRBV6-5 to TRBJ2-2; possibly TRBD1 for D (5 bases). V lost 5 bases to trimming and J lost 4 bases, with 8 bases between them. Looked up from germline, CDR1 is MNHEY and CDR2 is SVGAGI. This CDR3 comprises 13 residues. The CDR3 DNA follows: TGTGCCAGCAGTAAACAGGCCACCGGGGAGCTGTTTTTT. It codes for CASSKQATGELFF.

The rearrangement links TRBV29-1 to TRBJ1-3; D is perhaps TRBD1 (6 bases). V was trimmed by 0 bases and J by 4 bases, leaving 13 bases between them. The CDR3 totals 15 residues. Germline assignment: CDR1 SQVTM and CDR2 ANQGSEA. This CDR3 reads CSVEDGGATGNTIYF. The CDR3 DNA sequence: TGCAGCGTTGAAGATGGGGGGGCTACCGGAAACACCATATATTTT.

CDR3 sequence (DNA): TGTGCCAGCACCCCATTGTCTAGCGGGAGTGGTGAGCAGTTCTTC. This encodes CASTPLSSGSGEQFF. The rearrangement links TRBV27 to TRBJ2-1; 10 nucleotides agree with TRBD2. The CDR3 runs 15 residues. The germline CDR1 and CDR2 sequences are MNHEY and SMNVEV (reference sequence). Unmatched junction bases numbered 12, after V lost 7 bases and J lost 9 bases.

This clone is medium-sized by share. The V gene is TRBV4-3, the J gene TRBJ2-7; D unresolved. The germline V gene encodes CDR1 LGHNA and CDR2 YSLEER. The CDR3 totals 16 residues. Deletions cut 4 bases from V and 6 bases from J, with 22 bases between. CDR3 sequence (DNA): TGCGCCAGCAGCCCAGACGGTGGTTCTCGAGCGTCCGAGCAGTACTTC. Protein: CASSPDGGSRASEQYF.

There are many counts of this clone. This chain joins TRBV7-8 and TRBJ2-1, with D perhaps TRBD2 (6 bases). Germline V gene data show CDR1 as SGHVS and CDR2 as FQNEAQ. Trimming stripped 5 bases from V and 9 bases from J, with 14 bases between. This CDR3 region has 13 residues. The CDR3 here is CASSPSSASEQFF. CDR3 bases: TGTGCCAGCAGCCCCTCTAGCGCAAGTGAGCAGTTCTTC. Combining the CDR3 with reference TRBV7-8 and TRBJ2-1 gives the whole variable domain GAGVSQSPRYKVAKRGQDVALRCDPISGHVSLFWYQQALGQGPEFLTYFQNEAQLDKSGLPSDRFFAERPEGSVSTLKIQRTQQEDSAVYLCASSPSSASEQFFGPGTRLTVL.

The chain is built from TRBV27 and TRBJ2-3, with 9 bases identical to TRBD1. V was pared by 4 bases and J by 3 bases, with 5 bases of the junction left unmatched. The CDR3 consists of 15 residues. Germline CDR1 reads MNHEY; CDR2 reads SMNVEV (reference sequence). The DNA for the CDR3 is TGTGCCAGCAGTTATCGGGACAGGGCAACAGATACGCAGTATTTT. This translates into CASSYRDRATDTQYF.

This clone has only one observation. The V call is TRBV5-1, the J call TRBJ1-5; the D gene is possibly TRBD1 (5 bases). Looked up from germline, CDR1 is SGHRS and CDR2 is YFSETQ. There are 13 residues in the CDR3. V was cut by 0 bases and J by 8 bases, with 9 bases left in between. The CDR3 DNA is TGCGCCAGCAGCTTGGTGAGGGGTGAGCCCCAGCATTTT. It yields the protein CASSLVRGEPQHF.

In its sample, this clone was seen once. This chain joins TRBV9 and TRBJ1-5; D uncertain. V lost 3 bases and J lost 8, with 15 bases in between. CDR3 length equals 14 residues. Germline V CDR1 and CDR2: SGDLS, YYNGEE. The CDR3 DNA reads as TGTGCCAGCAGCGCTTGGGGATCAACGGAGCCCCAGCATTTT. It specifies CASSAWGSTEPQHF.

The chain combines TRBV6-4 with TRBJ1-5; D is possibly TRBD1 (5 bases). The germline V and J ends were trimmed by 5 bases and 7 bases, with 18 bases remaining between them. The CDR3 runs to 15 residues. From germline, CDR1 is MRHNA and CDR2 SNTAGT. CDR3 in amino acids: CASSPHGGEAQPQHF. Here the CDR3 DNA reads TGTGCCAGCAGTCCCCACGGAGGGGAGGCCCAGCCCCAGCATTTT.

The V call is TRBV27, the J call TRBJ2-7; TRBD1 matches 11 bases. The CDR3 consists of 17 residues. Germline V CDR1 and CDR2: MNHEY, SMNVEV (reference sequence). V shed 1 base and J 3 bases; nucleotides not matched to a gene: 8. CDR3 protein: CASSLFGWDRGYYEQYF. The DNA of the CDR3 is TGTGCCAGCAGTTTATTCGGATGGGACAGGGGGTACTACGAGCAGTACTTC.

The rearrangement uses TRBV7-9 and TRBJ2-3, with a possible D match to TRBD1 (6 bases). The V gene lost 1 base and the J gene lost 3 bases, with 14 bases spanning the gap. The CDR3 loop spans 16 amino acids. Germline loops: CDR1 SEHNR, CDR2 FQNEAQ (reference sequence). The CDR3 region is CASSLGQGKGTDTQYF. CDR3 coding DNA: TGTGCCAGCAGCTTAGGTCAGGGGAAAGGAACAGATACGCAGTATTTT.

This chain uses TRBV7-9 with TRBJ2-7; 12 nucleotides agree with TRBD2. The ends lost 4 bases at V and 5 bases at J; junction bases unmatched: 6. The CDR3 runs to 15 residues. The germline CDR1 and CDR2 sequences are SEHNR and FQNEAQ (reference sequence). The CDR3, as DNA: TGTGCCAGCAGCTACCCGGGACTAGCGGGCAACGAGCAGTACTTC. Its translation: CASSYPGLAGNEQYF.